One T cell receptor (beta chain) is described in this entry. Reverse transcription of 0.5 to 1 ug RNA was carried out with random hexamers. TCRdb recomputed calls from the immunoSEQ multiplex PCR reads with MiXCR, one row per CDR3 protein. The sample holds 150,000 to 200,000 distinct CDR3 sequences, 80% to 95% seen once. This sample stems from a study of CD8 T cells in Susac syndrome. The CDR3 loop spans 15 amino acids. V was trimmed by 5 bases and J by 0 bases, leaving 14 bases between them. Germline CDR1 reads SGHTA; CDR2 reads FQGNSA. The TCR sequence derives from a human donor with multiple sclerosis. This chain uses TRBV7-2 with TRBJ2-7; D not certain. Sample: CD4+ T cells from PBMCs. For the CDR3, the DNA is TGTGCCAGCAGCCTCTCCCTAAGGGCCTCCTACGAGCAGTACTTC. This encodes CASSLSLRASYEQYF.